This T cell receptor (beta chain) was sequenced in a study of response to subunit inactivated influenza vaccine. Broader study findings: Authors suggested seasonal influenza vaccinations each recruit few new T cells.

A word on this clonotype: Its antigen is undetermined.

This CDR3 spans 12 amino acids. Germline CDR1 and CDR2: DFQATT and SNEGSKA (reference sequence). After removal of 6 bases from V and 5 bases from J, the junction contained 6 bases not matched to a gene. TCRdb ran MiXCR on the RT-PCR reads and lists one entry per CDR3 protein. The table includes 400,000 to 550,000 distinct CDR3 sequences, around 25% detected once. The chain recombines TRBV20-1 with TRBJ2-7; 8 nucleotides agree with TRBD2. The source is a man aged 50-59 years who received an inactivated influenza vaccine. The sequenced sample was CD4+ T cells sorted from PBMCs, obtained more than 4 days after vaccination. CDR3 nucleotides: TGCAGTGCCGGGGGGGCGGGAGACGAGCAGTACTTC. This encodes CSAGGAGDEQYF.